A selection of T cell receptor beta chains follows, all from one sample in a study of post-analysis software for immune sequencing data. TCRdb redid the calling of the PCR reads with MiXCR, one entry per CDR3 protein. The repertoire includes approximately 660,000 distinct CDR3 sequences, approximately 59% of them detected once, and about 11% sits in the top ten. The source material was blood. All receptors come from a girl aged 2-10 years with multiple sclerosis. Each CDR3 is given with its conserved first and last residue. Fields, in order: J gene, clone size, D gene, V gene, CDR3 protein, CDR3 DNA. The D gene is left open where the match is weak. Size is omitted from some rows. Given values are once, few, many or a class for expanded clones.

J gene: TRBJ2-7; clone size: once; D gene: -; V gene: TRBV27; CDR3 protein: CASSGSGADWYF; CDR3 DNA: TGTGCCAGCAGTGGGTCAGGGGCGGATTGGTACTTC
J gene: TRBJ2-3; clone size: -; D gene: -; V gene: TRBV7-2; CDR3 protein: CASSSDLSTDTQYF; CDR3 DNA: TGTGCCAGCAGTTCAGACCTTAGCACAGATACGCAGTATTTT
J gene: TRBJ2-6; clone size: -; D gene: -; V gene: TRBV7-7; CDR3 protein: CASSSGRGQGANVLTF; CDR3 DNA: TGTGCTAGCAGCTCAGGGAGGGGGCAAGGGGCCAACGTCCTGACTTTC
J gene: TRBJ1-1; clone size: -; D gene: -; V gene: TRBV6-6; CDR3 protein: CASSYSGTVAFF; CDR3 DNA: TGTGCCAGCAGTTACTCGGGCACAGTAGCTTTCTTT
J gene: TRBJ1-2; clone size: -; D gene: -; V gene: TRBV11-1; CDR3 protein: CASSFHPLGGYTF; CDR3 DNA: TGTGCCAGCAGCTTTCATCCCCTGGGAGGCTACACCTTC
J gene: TRBJ2-3; clone size: few; D gene: TRBD1; V gene: TRBV10-3; CDR3 protein: CAISAGQGGTDTQYF; CDR3 DNA: TGTGCCATCAGTGCCGGACAGGGTGGCACAGATACGCAGTATTTT
J gene: TRBJ2-4; clone size: -; D gene: -; V gene: TRBV27; CDR3 protein: CASSFYEPTTGIENIQYF; CDR3 DNA: TGTGCCAGCAGTTTCTACGAACCTACTACAGGGATCGAAAACATTCAGTACTTC
J gene: TRBJ1-5; clone size: few; D gene: -; V gene: TRBV4-1; CDR3 protein: CASSHSAVQPQHF; CDR3 DNA: TGCGCCAGCAGCCACAGCGCAGTTCAGCCCCAGCATTTT
J gene: TRBJ1-2; clone size: few; D gene: TRBD1; V gene: TRBV29-1; CDR3 protein: CSVGQGADGTGYTF; CDR3 DNA: TGCAGCGTCGGACAGGGGGCGGACGGAACTGGCTACACCTTC
J gene: TRBJ2-1; clone size: -; D gene: TRBD2; V gene: TRBV29-1; CDR3 protein: CSAAGLAGGSSYNEQFF; CDR3 DNA: TGCAGCGCCGCGGGACTAGCGGGAGGGAGCTCCTACAATGAGCAGTTCTTC
J gene: TRBJ1-5; clone size: -; D gene: TRBD1; V gene: TRBV7-9; CDR3 protein: CASSAGQGQRSNQPQHF; CDR3 DNA: TGTGCCAGCAGCGCGGGACAGGGACAGCGGAGCAATCAGCCCCAGCATTTT
J gene: TRBJ2-3; clone size: -; D gene: -; V gene: TRBV5-5; CDR3 protein: CASSLALGQHTQYF; CDR3 DNA: TGTGCCAGCAGCTTGGCCCTAGGGCAACATACGCAGTATTTT
J gene: TRBJ2-4; clone size: -; D gene: -; V gene: TRBV25-1; CDR3 protein: CASPPGETPWGQYF; CDR3 DNA: TGTGCCAGCCCTCCCGGCGAGACCCCCTGGGGGCAGTACTTC